The 30 T cell receptor beta chains listed next were all sequenced from one sample in a study of T cells in Graves' hyperthyroidism and ophthalmopathy. What was amplified from RNA transcripts were TCR beta CDR3 regions. Carried out on the TCR CDR3, a first-round RT-PCR used the HTBI primer set. TCRdb redid the calling of the multiplex PCR reads with MiXCR, one entry per CDR3 protein. The data contain 350,000 to 450,000 distinct CDR3 sequences, over 11% of them singletons. Source material: blood. Receptor source: a woman aged 60 to 75 with Graves' hyperthyroidism.

This clonotype was seen only a few times. J is TRBJ2-1 and V is TRBV3-1; 13 nucleotides agree with TRBD2. The CDR3 has 15 amino acids. V lost 1 base, J lost 10 bases, and 4 bases stayed unmatched. Germline values: CDR1 LGHDT, CDR2 YNNKEL (reference sequence). The CDR3 here is CASSQGTSGSWEQFF. The CDR3 bases are TGTGCCAGCAGCCAAGGGACTAGCGGGAGTTGGGAGCAGTTCTTC.

This clonotype was picked up a small number of times. The chain employs TRBV7-6 and TRBJ2-7, with TRBD2 identical over 13 bases. V shed 3 bases, J shed 5 bases, and the junction held 4 bases outside the gene matches. Germline V lookup: CDR1 SGHVS, CDR2 FNYEAQ. This CDR3 has 15 residues. The CDR3 here is CASSLYGLAGDEQYF. CDR3 DNA: TGTGCCAGCAGCTTGTACGGACTAGCGGGAGACGAGCAGTACTTC.

In this sample, this clonotype turned up many times. The genes are TRBV30 and TRBJ1-2; no firm D call. Germline V gene lookup returns CDR1 GTSNPN and CDR2 SVGIG (reference sequence). The CDR3 has 14 amino acids. V was shortened by 3 bases and J by 0 bases, with 11 bases between the two germline ends. The CDR3 DNA sequence: TGTGCCTGGAGGGGCTACCGTTCTAACTATGGCTACACCTTC. Its translation is CAWRGYRSNYGYTF.

The chain combines TRBV28 with TRBJ2-2, with 7 bases identical to TRBD1. The CDR3 runs to 15 residues. Unmatched junction bases numbered 9, after V lost 6 bases and J lost 5 bases. CDR1 is MDHEN, CDR2 SYDVKM, per germline. The CDR3 nucleotides are TGTGCCAGCAGATACCCCGACAGGGATACCGGGGAGCTGTTTTTT. It is translated as CASRYPDRDTGELFF. The entire variable domain, with the rest obtained from reference TRBV28 and TRBJ2-2, is as follows: DVKVTQSSRYLVKRTGEKVFLECVQDMDHENMFWYRQDPGLGLRLIYFSYDVKMKEKGDIPEGYSVSREKKERFSLILESASTNQTSMYLCASRYPDRDTGELFFGEGSRLTVL.

This clonotype was seen a handful of times. This rearrangement joins TRBV24-1 to TRBJ2-5; TRBD2 matches 10 bases. V trimming: 3 bases; J trimming: 6 bases; junction bases outside the gene matches: 9. Germline-derived CDR1 and CDR2 are KGHDR and SFDVKD. CDR3 length equals 16 residues. The CDR3 here is CATSDVASGRGQTQYF. CDR3 nucleotide sequence: TGTGCCACCAGTGATGTCGCTAGCGGGAGAGGGCAGACCCAGTACTTC.

This clonotype was seen a single time. J is TRBJ2-7 and V is TRBV27, with D possibly TRBD1 on 5 matching bases. Trimming left V 5 bases short and J 0 bases short, with 11 bases between. There are 14 residues in the CDR3. Germline V gene data show CDR1 as MNHEY and CDR2 as SMNVEV (reference sequence). The DNA for the CDR3 is TGTGCCAGCAGTCGGTTCAGGGTCTCCTACGAGCAGTACTTC. This gives the protein CASSRFRVSYEQYF.

Points on this clonotype: Possible read error: a much larger clone is one base away. CDR3 sequence (DNA): TGTGCCAGCGGCTTGGACCCGACCACTGAAGCTTTCTTT. Its protein product is CASGLDPTTEAFF. The chain has TRBV7-9 and TRBJ1-1; no reliable D call. The CDR3 is made up of 13 amino acids. Per the germline V gene, CDR1 is SEHNR and CDR2 is FQNEAQ (reference sequence).

The V gene is TRBV30, the J gene TRBJ1-1, with a weak D call TRBD1 (6 bases). The V and J ends lost 2 bases and 11 bases respectively, with 12 bases between them. This CDR3 is 11 amino acids long. Germline V CDR1 and CDR2: GTSNPN, SVGIG (reference sequence). CDR3 sequence (DNA): TGTGCCTGGAGTCGTCGGCAGGGGGCTTTCTTT. Translation gives CAWSRRQGAFF.

This clonotype was counted between two and nine times. The rearrangement uses TRBV2 and TRBJ1-5; no clear D. The V gene's germline CDR1 is SNHLY and CDR2 FYNNEI. V gave up 4 bases and J gave up 6 bases, with 10 bases separating them. The CDR3 is 13 amino acids. The CDR3 nucleotides are TGTGCCAGCAGTGGAAGGGAAGGTCAGCCCCAGCATTTT. Its protein product is CASSGREGQPQHF.

This clonotype was seen many times. The chain uses TRBV5-1 and TRBJ2-7; 7 nucleotides match TRBD1. The germline V gene has CDR1 SGHRS and CDR2 YFSETQ. With 6 bases clipped from V and 2 bases from J, the junction kept 8 bases outside the gene matches. The CDR3 is made up of 14 amino acids. The CDR3 spells CASNTGATTYEQYF. Written as DNA, the CDR3 is TGCGCCAGCAACACAGGGGCCACAACCTACGAGCAGTACTTC. Supplemented by reference TRBV5-1 and TRBJ2-7, the full variable domain reads KAGVTQTPRYLIKTRGQQVTLSCSPISGHRSVSWYQQTPGQGLQFLFEYFSETQRNKGNFPGRFSGRQFSNSRSEMNVSTLELGDSALYLCASNTGATTYEQYFGPGTRLTVT.

This clonotype was seen at least ten times. The rearrangement joins TRBV7-2 to TRBJ1-2; possible D gene TRBD1, 5 bases. The germline V gene has CDR1 SGHTA and CDR2 FQGNSA. Trimming shortened V by 2 bases and J by 3 bases, and 10 bases separated the two germline ends. This CDR3 contains 14 residues. The chain's CDR3 is CASSLNSRDYGYTF. In DNA form, the CDR3 reads TGTGCCAGCAGCTTAAATTCCAGGGACTATGGCTACACCTTC.

This clonotype was observed at least ten times. V is TRBV11-2 and J is TRBJ1-1, with 10 nucleotides matching TRBD1. The CDR3 totals 14 residues. Germline V gene data show CDR1 as SGHAT and CDR2 as FQNNGV. V shed 5 bases, J shed 11 bases, and the junction held 11 bases outside the gene matches. The CDR3 DNA reads as TGTGCCAGCAGCCTGAACGCGGGACAGGGGACGGCTTTCTTT. Translating gives CASSLNAGQGTAFF.

The chain is built from TRBV7-9 and TRBJ2-5, with TRBD2 matching over 8 bases. V shed 0 bases, J shed 4 bases, and the junction held 10 bases outside the gene matches. The CDR3 contains 17 residues. Germline CDR1 and CDR2: SEHNR and FQNEAQ (reference sequence). The CDR3 DNA reads as TGTGCCAGCAGCTTAGCGCGATACGGGAGGGCCTTAGAGACCCAGTACTTC. Its translation is CASSLARYGRALETQYF.

This clonotype was observed at least ten times. V is TRBV7-3 and J is TRBJ2-3, with a possible D match to TRBD2 (6 bases). In germline, CDR1 is SGHTA, CDR2 FQGTGA. CDR3 length: 18 residues. Between the trimmed V and J ends, which lost 4 bases and 0 bases, there was a span of 20 bases. CDR3 nucleotides: TGTGCCAGCAGCTCCGGAGTAGGGGTAGCGGAAAGCACAGATACGCAGTATTTT. It translates to CASSSGVGVAESTDTQYF.

In this sample, this clonotype turned up many times. This chain uses TRBV6-2 or TRBV6-3 with TRBJ2-1, with D possibly being TRBD2 (6 bases). V gave up 5 bases and J gave up 9 bases, with 11 bases separating them. CDR3 size: 12 residues. Germline V gene lookup returns CDR1 MNHEY and CDR2 SVGEGT. CDR3 sequence: CASSNLAAEQFF. The CDR3 DNA is TGTGCCAGCAGTAACTTAGCGGCTGAGCAGTTCTTC.

V gene TRBV7-9 combines with J gene TRBJ2-1; D unresolved. The CDR3 totals 14 residues. The V gene lost 6 bases and the J gene lost 9 bases, with 18 bases spanning the gap. CDR1 is SEHNR and CDR2 is FQNEAQ in the germline V gene (reference sequence). CDR3 protein: CASSQTNWYSEQFF. The CDR3, as DNA: TGTGCCAGCAGTCAAACAAATTGGTACTCTGAGCAGTTCTTC.

This clonotype showed up just a few times. The chain couples TRBV6-1 to TRBJ2-3, with D tentatively TRBD2 (6 bases). CDR1 is MNHNS and CDR2 is SASEGT in the germline V gene. The CDR3 spans 14 residues. V lost 1 base and J 4 bases, leaving 9 bases between the germline ends. The CDR3 is CASSEGWGADTQYF. The CDR3 nucleotides are TGTGCCAGCAGTGAAGGGTGGGGGGCAGATACGCAGTATTTT.

This clonotype was observed a few times. The chain carries TRBV5-4 and TRBJ1-2; 9 positions match TRBD1. Trimming removed 5 bases from V and 2 bases from J; junction bases left unmatched: 13. CDR3 length equals 17 residues. The germline gives CDR1 SGHNT, CDR2 YYREEE (reference sequence). This CDR3 is CASSPPGTGSFNYGYTF. The CDR3 nucleotides are TGTGCCAGCAGTCCCCCCGGGACAGGGAGTTTCAACTATGGCTACACCTTC.

At least ten counts were recorded for this clonotype. V usage is TRBV18 and J usage is TRBJ2-1; D is perhaps TRBD1 (6 bases). Germline V gene lookup returns CDR1 KGHSH and CDR2 LQKENI. The CDR3 length is 15 residues. Trimming removed 3 bases at V and 1 base at J, with 10 bases between. CDR3 sequence: CASSPLTGSYNEQFF. CDR3 bases: TGTGCCAGCTCACCCTTGACAGGATCCTACAATGAGCAGTTCTTC.

This sequence joins TRBV3-1 and TRBJ2-2, with D uncertain. V shed 1 base and J shed 1 base, with 13 bases lying between them. CDR1 is LGHDT, CDR2 YNNKEL, per germline (reference sequence). The CDR3 spans 17 residues. The CDR3 reads CASSQGNLQENTGELFF. The CDR3 DNA follows: TGTGCCAGCAGCCAAGGAAATCTGCAGGAGAACACCGGGGAGCTGTTTTTT.

The chain recombines TRBV5-6 with TRBJ2-3; TRBD1 agrees at 11 bases. The CDR3 runs to 17 residues. Trimming took 4 bases from V and 2 from J; bases not matched to a gene: 9. Germline assignment: CDR1 SGHDT and CDR2 YYEEEE. DNA of the CDR3: TGTGCCAGCAGCCACCTGGGACAGGGGGATATCACAGATACGCAGTATTTT. Translation gives CASSHLGQGDITDTQYF. Looking up the rest from reference TRBV5-6 and TRBJ2-3 gives the full variable domain: DAGVTQSPTHLIKTRGQQVTLRCSPKSGHDTVSWYQQALGQGPQFIFQYYEEEERQRGNFPDRFSGHQFPNYSSELNVNALLLGDSALYLCASSHLGQGDITDTQYFGPGTRLTVL.

In the case of this clonotype: A read error may be the cause here, since a much bigger clone is one base away. The chain couples TRBV20-1 to TRBJ1-2; TRBD1 might be the D (6 bases). CDR1 is DFQATT, CDR2 SNEGSKA, per germline (reference sequence). This CDR3 contains 13 residues. Trimming cost V 0 bases and J 8 bases, with 13 bases left between them. DNA for the CDR3: TGCAGTGCTAGAGACGCCGGGGGGCTCGGCTACACCTTC. Translating it yields CSARDAGGLGYTF.

This clonotype was recorded many times. The chain is built from TRBV28 and TRBJ2-3, with 10 nucleotides matching TRBD2. V shed 5 bases and J 0 bases; nucleotides not matched to a gene: 2. This CDR3 has 15 residues. The germline CDR1 and CDR2 sequences are MDHEN and SYDVKM. The CDR3 is CASSTTSGSTDTQYF. CDR3 sequence (DNA): TGTGCCAGCAGTACGACTAGCGGGAGCACAGATACGCAGTATTTT.

This clonotype has at least ten counts. The rearrangement joins TRBV5-8 to TRBJ1-1; maybe TRBD1 (6 bases). Trimming removed 2 bases at V and 4 bases at J, with 15 bases between. The CDR3 runs 15 residues. The germline gives CDR1 SGHTS, CDR2 YDEGEE. CDR3 sequence reads: CASSLKGGEPTEAFF. DNA of the CDR3: TGTGCCAGCAGCTTAAAGGGGGGAGAACCCACTGAAGCTTTCTTT. The complete variable domain, with remaining parts taken from reference TRBV5-8 and TRBJ1-1, reads EAGVTQSPTHLIKTRGQQATLRCSPISGHTSVYWYQQALGLGLQFLLWYDEGEERNRGNFPPRFSGRQFPNYSSELNVNALELEDSALYLCASSLKGGEPTEAFFGQGTRLTVV.

This clonotype has at least ten counts. This chain links TRBV7-8 with TRBJ2-7, with a weak D call TRBD2 (6 bases). The CDR3 runs 15 residues. V was trimmed by 4 bases and J by 2 bases, leaving 15 bases between them. CDR1 is SGHVS, CDR2 FQNEAQ, per germline. The CDR3 bases are TGTGCCAGCAGCTGGGCCGGCGGGGCCACCTACGAGCAGTACTTC. The encoded protein is CASSWAGGATYEQYF.

This clonotype was counted ten times or more. The rearrangement joins TRBV3-1 to TRBJ1-4; TRBD1 matches at 7 bases. The CDR3 is 20 amino acids. Germline trimming cut 4 bases from V and 0 bases from J; bases unmatched to any gene: 17. Germline loops: CDR1 LGHDT, CDR2 YNNKEL (reference sequence). CDR3 DNA: TGTGCCAGCAGCCGACGACGATTCTTTGGGGACAGCGCAACTAATGAAAAACTGTTTTTT. The encoded protein is CASSRRRFFGDSATNEKLFF.

The rearrangement uses TRBV5-1 and TRBJ1-3, with 7 bases identical to TRBD1. This CDR3 comprises 15 residues. The germline CDR1 and CDR2 sequences are SGHRS and YFSETQ. Germline trimming cut 4 bases from V and 2 bases from J; bases unmatched to any gene: 6. Here the CDR3 DNA reads TGCGCCAGCAGCGCGGGACAGATCGCTGGAAACACCATATATTTT. It encodes CASSAGQIAGNTIYF.

There are many counts of this clonotype. The V and J genes are TRBV5-1 and TRBJ2-1; 14 bases are shared with TRBD2. This CDR3 spans 16 amino acids. The V gene end was trimmed by 4 bases and the J gene end by 10 bases; junction bases not matched to a gene: 10. CDR1 and CDR2 from the germline V gene are SGHRS and YFSETQ. The CDR3 nucleotides read TGCGCCAGCAGCCTGGCTCCGGGGACTAGCGGGAGAGAGCAGTTCTTC. It translates to CASSLAPGTSGREQFF.

In its sample, this clonotype was seen a few times. The chain combines TRBV27 with TRBJ1-6, with D possibly matching TRBD1 (6 bases). V was pared by 2 bases and J by 7 bases, with 9 bases between. This CDR3 contains 14 residues. Germline V gene sequence: CDR1 MNHEY, CDR2 SMNVEV (reference sequence). Here the CDR3 reads CASSLQGWNSPLHF. The DNA for the CDR3 is TGTGCCAGCAGTTTACAGGGGTGGAATTCACCCCTCCACTTT.

At least ten counts were recorded for this clonotype. The chain links TRBV24-1 to TRBJ2-1; D possibly corresponds to TRBD1 (5 bases). There are 13 residues in the CDR3. Germline assignment: CDR1 KGHDR and CDR2 SFDVKD. V lost 3 bases, J lost 7 bases, and 9 bases lay in between. CDR3 DNA sequence: TGTGCCACCAGTGATACCAGGGTGAATGAGCAGTTCTTC. Amino acid sequence: CATSDTRVNEQFF.